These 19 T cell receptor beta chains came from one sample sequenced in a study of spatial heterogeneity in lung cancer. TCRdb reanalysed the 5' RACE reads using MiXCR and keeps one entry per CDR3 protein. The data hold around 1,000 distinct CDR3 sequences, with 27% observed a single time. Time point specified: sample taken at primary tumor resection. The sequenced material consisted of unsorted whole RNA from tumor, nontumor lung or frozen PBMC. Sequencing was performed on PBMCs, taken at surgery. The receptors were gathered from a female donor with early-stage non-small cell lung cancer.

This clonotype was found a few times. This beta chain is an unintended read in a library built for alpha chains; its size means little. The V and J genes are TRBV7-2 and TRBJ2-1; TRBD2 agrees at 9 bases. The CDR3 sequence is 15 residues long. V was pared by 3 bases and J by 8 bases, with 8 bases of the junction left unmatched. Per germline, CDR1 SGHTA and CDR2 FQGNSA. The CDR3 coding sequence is TGTGCCAGCAGCTTGGCGGGGGGGCCCCAGCATGAGCAGTTCTTC. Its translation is CASSLAGGPQHEQFF.

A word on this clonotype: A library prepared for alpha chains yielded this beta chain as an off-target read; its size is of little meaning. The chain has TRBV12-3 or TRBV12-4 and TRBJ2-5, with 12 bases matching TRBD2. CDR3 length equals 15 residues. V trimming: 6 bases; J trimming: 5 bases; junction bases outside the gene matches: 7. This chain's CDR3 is CASSYGTSGRETQYF. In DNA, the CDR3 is TGTGCCAGCAGCTATGGGACTAGCGGGCGGGAGACCCAGTACTTC.

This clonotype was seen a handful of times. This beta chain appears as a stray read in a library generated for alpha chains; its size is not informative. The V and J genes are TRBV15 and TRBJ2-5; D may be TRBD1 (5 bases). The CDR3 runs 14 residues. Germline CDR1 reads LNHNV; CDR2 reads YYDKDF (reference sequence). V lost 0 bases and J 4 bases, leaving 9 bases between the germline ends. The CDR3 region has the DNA TGTGCCACCAGCAGAGACAGGGTATCAGAGACCCAGTACTTC. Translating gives CATSRDRVSETQYF.

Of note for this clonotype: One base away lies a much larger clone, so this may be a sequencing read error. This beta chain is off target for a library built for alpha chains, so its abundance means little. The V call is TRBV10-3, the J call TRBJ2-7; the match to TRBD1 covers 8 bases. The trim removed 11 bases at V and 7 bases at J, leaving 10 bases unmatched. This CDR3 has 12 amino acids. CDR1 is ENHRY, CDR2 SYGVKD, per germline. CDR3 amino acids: CAAGQGGSEQYV. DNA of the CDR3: TGTGCCGCTGGACAGGGAGGTAGTGAGCAGTACGTC.

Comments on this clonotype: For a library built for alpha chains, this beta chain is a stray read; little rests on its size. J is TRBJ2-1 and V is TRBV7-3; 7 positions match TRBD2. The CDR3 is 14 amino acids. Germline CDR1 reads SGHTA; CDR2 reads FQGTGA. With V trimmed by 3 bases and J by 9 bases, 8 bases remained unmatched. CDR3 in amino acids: CASSFRGSSGEQFF. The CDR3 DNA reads TGTGCCAGCAGCTTTCGCGGGAGTTCTGGTGAGCAGTTCTTC.

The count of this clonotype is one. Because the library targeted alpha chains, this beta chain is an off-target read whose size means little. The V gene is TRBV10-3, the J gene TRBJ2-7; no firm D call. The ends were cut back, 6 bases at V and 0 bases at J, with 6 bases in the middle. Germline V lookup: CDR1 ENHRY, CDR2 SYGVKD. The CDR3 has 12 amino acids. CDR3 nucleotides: TGTGCCATCAGCCCTAGCTCCTACGAGCAGTACGTC. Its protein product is CAISPSSYEQYV.

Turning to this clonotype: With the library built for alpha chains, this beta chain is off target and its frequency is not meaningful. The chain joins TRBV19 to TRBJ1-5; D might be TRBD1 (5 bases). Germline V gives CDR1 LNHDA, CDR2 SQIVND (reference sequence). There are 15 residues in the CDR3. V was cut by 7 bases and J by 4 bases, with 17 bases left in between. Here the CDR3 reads CASIPGEGRNQPQHF. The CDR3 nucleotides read TGTGCCAGTATTCCCGGGGAGGGGAGGAATCAGCCCCAGCATTTT.

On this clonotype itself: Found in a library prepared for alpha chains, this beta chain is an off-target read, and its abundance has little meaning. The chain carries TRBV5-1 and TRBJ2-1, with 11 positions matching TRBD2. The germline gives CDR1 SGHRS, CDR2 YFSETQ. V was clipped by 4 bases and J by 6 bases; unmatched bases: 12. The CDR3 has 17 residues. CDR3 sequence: CASSQILAGGPFNEQFF. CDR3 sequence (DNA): TGCGCCAGCAGCCAAATATTAGCGGGAGGGCCGTTCAATGAGCAGTTCTTC.

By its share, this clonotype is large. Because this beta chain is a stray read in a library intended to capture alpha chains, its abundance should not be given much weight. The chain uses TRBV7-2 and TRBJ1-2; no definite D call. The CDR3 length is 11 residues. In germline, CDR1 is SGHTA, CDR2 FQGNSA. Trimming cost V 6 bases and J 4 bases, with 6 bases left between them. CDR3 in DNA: TGTGCCAGCAGTAGTAGCTATGGCTACACCTTC. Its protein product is CASSSSYGYTF. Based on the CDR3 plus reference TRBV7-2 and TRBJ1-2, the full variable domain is GAGVSQSPSNKVTEKGKDVELRCDPISGHTALYWYRQSLGQGLEFLIYFQGNSAPDKSGLPSDRFSAERTGGSVSTLTIQRTQQEDSAVYLCASSSSYGYTFGSGTRLTVV.

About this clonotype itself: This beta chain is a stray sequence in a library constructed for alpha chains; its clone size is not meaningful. The CDR3 reads CSGKQGAGRDTQYF. In nucleotides, the CDR3 is TGCAGTGGTAAACAGGGGGCGGGTCGGGATACGCAGTATTTT. The rearrangement links TRBV20-1 to TRBJ2-3; 9 bases map to TRBD1. The germline CDR1 and CDR2 sequences are DFQATT and SNEGSKA (reference sequence). The trim removed 7 bases at V and 6 bases at J, leaving 11 bases unmatched. The CDR3 has 14 residues.

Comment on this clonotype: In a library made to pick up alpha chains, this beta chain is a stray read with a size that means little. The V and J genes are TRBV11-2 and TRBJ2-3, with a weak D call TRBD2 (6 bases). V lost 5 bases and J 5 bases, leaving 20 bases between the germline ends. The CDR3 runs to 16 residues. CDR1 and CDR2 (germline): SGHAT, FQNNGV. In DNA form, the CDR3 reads TGTGCCAGCAGCGACCCGACTAGGGGTACAGGAGATACGCAGTATTTT. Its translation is CASSDPTRGTGDTQYF.

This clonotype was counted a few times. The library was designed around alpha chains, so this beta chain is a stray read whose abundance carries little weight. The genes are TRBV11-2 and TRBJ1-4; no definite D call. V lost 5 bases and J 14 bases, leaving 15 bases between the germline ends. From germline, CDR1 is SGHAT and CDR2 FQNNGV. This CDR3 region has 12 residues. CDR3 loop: CASSEAGIRLFF. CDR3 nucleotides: TGTGCCAGCAGCGAGGCGGGCATTCGGCTGTTTTTT.

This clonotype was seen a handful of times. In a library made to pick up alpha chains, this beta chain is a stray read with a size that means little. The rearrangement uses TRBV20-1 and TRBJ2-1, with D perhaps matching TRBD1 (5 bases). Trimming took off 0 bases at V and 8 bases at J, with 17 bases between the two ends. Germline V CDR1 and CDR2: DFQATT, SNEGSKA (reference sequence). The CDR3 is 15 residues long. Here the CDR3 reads CSARDPRSQGDEQFF. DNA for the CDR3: TGCAGTGCTAGAGATCCCCGATCACAAGGGGATGAGCAGTTCTTC.

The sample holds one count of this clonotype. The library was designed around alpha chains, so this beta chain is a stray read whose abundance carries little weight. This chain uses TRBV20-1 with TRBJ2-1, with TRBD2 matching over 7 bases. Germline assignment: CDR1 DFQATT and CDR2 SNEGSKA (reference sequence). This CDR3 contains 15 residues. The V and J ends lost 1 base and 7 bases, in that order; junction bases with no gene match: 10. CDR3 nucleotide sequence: TGCAGTGCTAGAGCGCTAGCGGCAGGAAAGAATGAGCAGTTCTTC. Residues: CSARALAAGKNEQFF.

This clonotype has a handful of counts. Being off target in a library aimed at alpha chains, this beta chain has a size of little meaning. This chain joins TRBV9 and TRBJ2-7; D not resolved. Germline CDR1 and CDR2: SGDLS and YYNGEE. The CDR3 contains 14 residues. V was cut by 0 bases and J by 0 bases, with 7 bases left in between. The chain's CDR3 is CASSVVGSSYEQYF. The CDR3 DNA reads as TGTGCCAGCAGCGTAGTGGGGTCCTCCTACGAGCAGTACTTC.

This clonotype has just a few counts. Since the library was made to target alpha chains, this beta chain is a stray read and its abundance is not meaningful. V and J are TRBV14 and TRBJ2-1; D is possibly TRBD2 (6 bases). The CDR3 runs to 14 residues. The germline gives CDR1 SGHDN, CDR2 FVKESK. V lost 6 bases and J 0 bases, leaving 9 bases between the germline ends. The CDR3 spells CASRDGSSYNEQFF. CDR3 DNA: TGTGCCAGCAGGGACGGGAGCTCCTACAATGAGCAGTTCTTC.

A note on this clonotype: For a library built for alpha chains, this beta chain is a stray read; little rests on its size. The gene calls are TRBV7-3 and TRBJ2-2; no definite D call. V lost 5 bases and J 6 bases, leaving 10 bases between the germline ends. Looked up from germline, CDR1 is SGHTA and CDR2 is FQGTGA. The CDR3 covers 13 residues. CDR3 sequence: CASSPTTSGELFF. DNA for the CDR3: TGTGCCAGCAGCCCCACCACCTCCGGGGAGCTGTTTTTT.

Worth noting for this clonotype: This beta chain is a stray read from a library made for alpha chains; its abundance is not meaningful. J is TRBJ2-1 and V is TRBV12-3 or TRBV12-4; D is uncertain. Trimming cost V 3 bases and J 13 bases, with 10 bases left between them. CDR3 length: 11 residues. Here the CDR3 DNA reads TGTGCCAGCAGTTTCGCGTGGTTTCAGTTCTTC. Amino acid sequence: CASSFAWFQFF.

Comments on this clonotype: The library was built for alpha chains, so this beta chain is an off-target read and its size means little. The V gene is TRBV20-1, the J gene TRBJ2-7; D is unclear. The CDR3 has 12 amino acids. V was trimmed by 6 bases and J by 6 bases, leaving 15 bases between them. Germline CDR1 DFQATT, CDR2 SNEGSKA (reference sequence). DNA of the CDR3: TGCAGTGCCCGAAAGGCTGGATCCGAGCAGTACTTC. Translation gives CSARKAGSEQYF.